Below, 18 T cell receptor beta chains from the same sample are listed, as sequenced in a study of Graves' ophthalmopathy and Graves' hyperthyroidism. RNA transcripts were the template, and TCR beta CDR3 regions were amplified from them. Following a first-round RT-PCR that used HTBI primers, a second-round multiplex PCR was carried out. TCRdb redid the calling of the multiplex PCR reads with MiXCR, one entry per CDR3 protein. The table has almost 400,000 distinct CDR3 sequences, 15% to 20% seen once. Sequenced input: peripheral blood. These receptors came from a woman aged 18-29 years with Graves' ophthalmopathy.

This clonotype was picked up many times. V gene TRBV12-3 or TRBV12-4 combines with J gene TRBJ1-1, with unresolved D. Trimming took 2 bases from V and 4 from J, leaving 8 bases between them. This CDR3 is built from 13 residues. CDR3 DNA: TGTGCCAGCAGTTTACCGGGCAGCACTGAAGCTTTCTTT. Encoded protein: CASSLPGSTEAFF.

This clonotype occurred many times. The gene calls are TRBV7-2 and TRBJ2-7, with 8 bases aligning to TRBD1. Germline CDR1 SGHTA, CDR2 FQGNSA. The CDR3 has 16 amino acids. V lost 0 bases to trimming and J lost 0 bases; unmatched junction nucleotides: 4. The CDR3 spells CASSLAGQASSYEQYF. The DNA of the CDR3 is TGTGCCAGCAGCTTAGCGGGACAGGCGAGCTCCTACGAGCAGTACTTC.

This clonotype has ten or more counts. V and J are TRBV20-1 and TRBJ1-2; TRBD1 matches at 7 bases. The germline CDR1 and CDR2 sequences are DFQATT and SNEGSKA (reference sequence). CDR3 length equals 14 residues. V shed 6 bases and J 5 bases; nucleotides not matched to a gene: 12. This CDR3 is CSARGGRGVYGYTF. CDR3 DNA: TGCAGTGCCCGAGGGGGCAGGGGGGTGTATGGCTACACCTTC.

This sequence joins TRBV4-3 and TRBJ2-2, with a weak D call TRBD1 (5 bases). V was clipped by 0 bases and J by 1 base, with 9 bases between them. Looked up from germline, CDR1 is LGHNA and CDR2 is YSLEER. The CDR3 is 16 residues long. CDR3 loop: CASSQDPRVNTGELFF. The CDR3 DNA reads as TGCGCCAGCAGCCAAGACCCCAGGGTGAACACCGGGGAGCTGTTTTTT.

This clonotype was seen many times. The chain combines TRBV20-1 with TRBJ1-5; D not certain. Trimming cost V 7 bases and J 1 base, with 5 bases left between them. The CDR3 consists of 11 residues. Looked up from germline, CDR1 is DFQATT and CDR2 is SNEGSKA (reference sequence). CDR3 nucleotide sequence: TGCAGTGTCCAGAGCAATCAGCCCCAGCATTTT. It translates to CSVQSNQPQHF.

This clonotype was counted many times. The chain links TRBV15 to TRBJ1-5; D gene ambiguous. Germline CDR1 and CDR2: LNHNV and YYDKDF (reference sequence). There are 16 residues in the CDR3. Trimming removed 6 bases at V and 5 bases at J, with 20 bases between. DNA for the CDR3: TGTGCCACCAGAGTGGCCCCCCCACGGGCGGATCAGCCCCAGCATTTT. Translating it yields CATRVAPPRADQPQHF.

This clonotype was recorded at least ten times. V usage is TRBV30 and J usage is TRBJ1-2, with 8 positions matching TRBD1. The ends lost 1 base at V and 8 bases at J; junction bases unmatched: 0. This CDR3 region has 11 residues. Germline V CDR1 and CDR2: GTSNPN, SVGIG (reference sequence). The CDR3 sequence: CAWSDRGGYTF. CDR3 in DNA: TGTGCCTGGAGTGACAGGGGGGGCTACACCTTC.

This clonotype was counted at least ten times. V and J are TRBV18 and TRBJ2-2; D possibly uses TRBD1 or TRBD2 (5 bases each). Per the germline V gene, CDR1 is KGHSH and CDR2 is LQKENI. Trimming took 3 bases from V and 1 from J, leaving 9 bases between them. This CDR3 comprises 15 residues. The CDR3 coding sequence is TGTGCCAGCTCACCCGGGGCCCAGAACACCGGGGAGCTGTTTTTT. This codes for CASSPGAQNTGELFF.

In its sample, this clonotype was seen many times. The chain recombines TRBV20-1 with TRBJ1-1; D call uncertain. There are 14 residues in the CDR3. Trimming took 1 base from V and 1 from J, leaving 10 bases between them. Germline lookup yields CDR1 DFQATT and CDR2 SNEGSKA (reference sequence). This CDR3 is CSARVSTGNTEAFF. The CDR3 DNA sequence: TGCAGTGCTAGAGTGAGTACGGGGAACACTGAAGCTTTCTTT.

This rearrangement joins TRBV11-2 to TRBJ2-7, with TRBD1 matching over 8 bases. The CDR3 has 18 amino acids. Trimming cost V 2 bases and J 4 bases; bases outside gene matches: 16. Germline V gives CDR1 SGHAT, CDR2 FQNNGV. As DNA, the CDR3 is TGTGCCAGCAGCTTATTGACCGAGACAGGGGCCTTTTTTTACGAGCAGTACTTC. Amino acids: CASSLLTETGAFFYEQYF. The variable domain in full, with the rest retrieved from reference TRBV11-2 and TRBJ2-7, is EAGVAQSPRYKIIEKRQSVAFWCNPISGHATLYWYQQILGQGPKLLIQFQNNGVVDDSQLPKDRFSAERLKGVDSTLKIQPAKLEDSAVYLCASSLLTETGAFFYEQYFGPGTRLTVT.

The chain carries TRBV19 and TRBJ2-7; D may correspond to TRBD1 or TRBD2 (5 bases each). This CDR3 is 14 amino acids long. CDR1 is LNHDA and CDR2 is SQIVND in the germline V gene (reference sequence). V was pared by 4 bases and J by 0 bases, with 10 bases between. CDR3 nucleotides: TGTGCCAGTAGTAGGGACGTAAGCTCCTACGAGCAGTACTTC. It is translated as CASSRDVSSYEQYF.

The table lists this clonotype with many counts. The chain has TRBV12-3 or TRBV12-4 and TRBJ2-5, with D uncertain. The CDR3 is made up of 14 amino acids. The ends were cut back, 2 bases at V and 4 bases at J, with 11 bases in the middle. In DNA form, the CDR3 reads TGTGCCAGCAGTTTACCCAGCCCGCGAGAGACCCAGTACTTC. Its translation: CASSLPSPRETQYF.

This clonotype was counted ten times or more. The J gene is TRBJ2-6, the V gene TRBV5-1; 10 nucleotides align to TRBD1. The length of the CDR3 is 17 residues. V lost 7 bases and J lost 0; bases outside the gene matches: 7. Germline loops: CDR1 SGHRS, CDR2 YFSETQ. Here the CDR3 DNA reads TGCGCCAGCGGCAGACAGGGGGCAAACTCTGGGGCCAACGTCCTGACTTTC. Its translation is CASGRQGANSGANVLTF. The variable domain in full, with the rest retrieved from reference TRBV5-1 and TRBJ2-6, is KAGVTQTPRYLIKTRGQQVTLSCSPISGHRSVSWYQQTPGQGLQFLFEYFSETQRNKGNFPGRFSGRQFSNSRSEMNVSTLELGDSALYLCASGRQGANSGANVLTFGAGSRLTVL.

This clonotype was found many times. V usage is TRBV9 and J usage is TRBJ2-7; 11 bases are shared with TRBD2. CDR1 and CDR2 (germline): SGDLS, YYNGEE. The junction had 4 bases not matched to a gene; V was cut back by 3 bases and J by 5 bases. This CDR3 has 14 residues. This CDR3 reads CASSGSGRANEQYF. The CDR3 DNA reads TGTGCCAGCAGCGGTAGCGGGAGGGCCAACGAGCAGTACTTC. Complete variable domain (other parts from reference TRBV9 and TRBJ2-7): DSGVTQTPKHLITATGQRVTLRCSPRSGDLSVYWYQQSLDQGLQFLIQYYNGEERAKGNILERFSAQQFPDLHSELNLSSLELGDSALYFCASSGSGRANEQYFGPGTRLTVT.

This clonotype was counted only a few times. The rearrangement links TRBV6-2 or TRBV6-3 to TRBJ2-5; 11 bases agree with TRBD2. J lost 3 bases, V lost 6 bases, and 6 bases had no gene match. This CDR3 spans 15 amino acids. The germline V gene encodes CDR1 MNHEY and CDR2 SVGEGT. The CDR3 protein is CASSRLAGREETQYF. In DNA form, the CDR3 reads TGTGCCAGCAGCAGACTAGCGGGAAGGGAAGAGACCCAGTACTTC.

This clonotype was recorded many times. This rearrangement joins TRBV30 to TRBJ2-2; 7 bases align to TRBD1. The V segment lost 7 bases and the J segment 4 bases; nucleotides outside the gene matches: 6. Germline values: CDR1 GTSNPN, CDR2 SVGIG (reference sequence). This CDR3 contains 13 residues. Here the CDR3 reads CAFQGQATGELFF. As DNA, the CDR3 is TGTGCCTTCCAAGGACAGGCCACCGGGGAGCTGTTTTTT.

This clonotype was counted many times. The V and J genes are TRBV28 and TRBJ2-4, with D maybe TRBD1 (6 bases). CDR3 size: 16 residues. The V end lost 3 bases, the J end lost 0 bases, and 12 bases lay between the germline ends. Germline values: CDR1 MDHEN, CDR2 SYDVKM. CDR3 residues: CASSFARTVAKNIQYF. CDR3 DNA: TGTGCCAGCAGTTTTGCCAGGACAGTAGCCAAAAACATTCAGTACTTC.

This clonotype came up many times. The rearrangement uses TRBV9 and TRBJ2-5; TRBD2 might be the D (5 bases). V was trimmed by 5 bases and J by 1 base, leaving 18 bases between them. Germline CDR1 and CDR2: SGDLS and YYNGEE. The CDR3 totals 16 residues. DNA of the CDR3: TGTGCCAGCAGTGTACGGGGAAATACAGTCCAAGAGACCCAGTACTTC. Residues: CASSVRGNTVQETQYF.